These 16 T cell receptor beta chains originate from one sample sequenced in a study of T cells in Graves' hyperthyroidism and ophthalmopathy. TCR beta CDR3 sequences were amplified from RNA transcripts. TCR CDR3 regions were first amplified by RT-PCR with HTBI primers. TCRdb fed the multiplex PCR reads into MiXCR, producing one record per CDR3 protein. The table shows about 290,000 distinct CDR3 sequences, with 15% to 20% occurring only once. Sequencing used blood. The source of these receptors is a man aged 50 or older with Graves' ophthalmopathy.

Turning to this clonotype: Compared with germline, one end of the junction differs, possibly owing to a read error. The gene calls are TRBV19 and TRBJ2-7; possible D gene TRBD2, 6 bases. The germline V gene encodes CDR1 LNHDA and CDR2 SQIVND (reference sequence). The CDR3 is 13 amino acids. CDR3: CASRKGGTYGQYF. CDR3 DNA sequence: TGTGCCAGTCGGAAGGGCGGGACCTACGGGCAGTACTTC.

The CDR3 sequence is CASSQGAGSEGYTF. CDR3 DNA sequence: TGTGCCAGCAGCCAAGGAGCAGGGAGTGAGGGCTACACCTTC. The J gene is TRBJ1-2, the V gene TRBV4-2; possibly TRBD1 for D (5 bases). Per germline, CDR1 LGHNA and CDR2 YNFKEQ. The length of the CDR3 is 14 residues. V dropped 1 base and J dropped 8 bases, with 14 bases sitting between them.

This clonotype occurred a few times. The chain combines TRBV5-1 with TRBJ2-7; TRBD1 aligns across 7 bases. Germline CDR1 reads SGHRS; CDR2 reads YFSETQ. The CDR3 length is 12 residues. J lost 5 bases, V lost 7 bases, and 6 bases had no gene match. CDR3 bases: TGCGCCAGCTGCCGGGACAGAGACGAGCAGTACTTC. Translation: CASCRDRDEQYF.

Points on this clonotype: This clone may be a read error of a much larger clone one base away. J is TRBJ2-7 and V is TRBV7-2, with TRBD2 matching 7 bases. Germline loops: CDR1 SGHTA, CDR2 FQGNSA. V was clipped by 3 bases and J by 3 bases; unmatched bases: 14. The CDR3 spans 17 residues. CDR3 in amino acids: CASSLGPCGRIGYEQYF. In DNA form, the CDR3 reads TGTGCCAGCAGCTTGGGACCTTGCGGGAGAATAGGCTACGAGCAGTACTTC.

The sample holds a few counts of this clonotype. The chain has TRBV6-4 and TRBJ2-7; 8 bases fit TRBD2. The length of the CDR3 is 16 residues. The junction had 11 bases not matched to a gene; V was cut back by 2 bases and J by 5 bases. In germline, CDR1 is MRHNA, CDR2 SNTAGT. CDR3 sequence (DNA): TGTGCCAGCAGTGACGGTTGGACTAGCTTTATCCACGAGCAGTACTTC. It encodes CASSDGWTSFIHEQYF.

This clonotype has at least ten counts. V and J are TRBV3-1 and TRBJ2-7; 9 positions agree with TRBD2. Per germline, CDR1 LGHDT and CDR2 YNNKEL (reference sequence). CDR3 length equals 14 residues. V shed 2 bases and J 5 bases; nucleotides not matched to a gene: 4. CDR3 nucleotides: TGTGCCAGCAGCCAACTAGCGGGGTCACACGAGCAGTACTTC. Translated, it gives CASSQLAGSHEQYF.

A few counts support this clonotype. The J gene is TRBJ2-5, the V gene TRBV24-1; D is undetermined. Germline V gene data show CDR1 as KGHDR and CDR2 as SFDVKD. The CDR3 has 13 residues. Trimming removed 5 bases at V and 0 bases at J, with 6 bases between. CDR3 region: CATSVQNQETQYF. The DNA for the CDR3 is TGTGCCACCAGTGTACAGAACCAAGAGACCCAGTACTTC.

The J gene is TRBJ2-5, the V gene TRBV5-4; TRBD2 might be the D (7 bases). The V gene lost 7 bases and the J gene lost 0 bases, with 10 bases spanning the gap. The CDR3 length is 13 residues. The germline V gene has CDR1 SGHNT and CDR2 YYREEE (reference sequence). The DNA for the CDR3 is TGTGCCAGCGGGAGGGGGGACCAAGAGACCCAGTACTTC. Its translation: CASGRGDQETQYF.

Comments on this clonotype: This sequence may be a read error, since a much larger clone differs from it by one base. The chain combines TRBV6-1 with TRBJ1-5; tentatively, D is TRBD1 (5 bases). This CDR3 is 15 amino acids long. CDR1 is MNHNS and CDR2 is SASEGT in the germline V gene. This CDR3 is CANSEVGGGNQPQHF. DNA for the CDR3: TGTGCCAACAGTGAAGTGGGGGGAGGCAATCAGCCCCAGCATTTT.

The V and J genes are TRBV30 and TRBJ1-4; perhaps TRBD1 as D (5 bases). V was clipped by 8 bases and J by 5 bases, with 15 bases between them. Germline V gene lookup returns CDR1 GTSNPN and CDR2 SVGIG (reference sequence). This CDR3 is built from 13 residues. The CDR3 sequence: CALSLGVNEKLFF. In DNA, the CDR3 is TGTGCCCTTTCGCTAGGGGTAAATGAAAAACTGTTTTTT.

This chain joins TRBV14 and TRBJ2-7; perhaps TRBD1 as D (5 bases). Germline V CDR1 and CDR2: SGHDN, FVKESK. The V and J ends lost 6 bases and 2 bases respectively, with 14 bases between them. The CDR3 has 14 residues. In nucleotides, the CDR3 is TGTGCCAGCAGTCAGGGCCCGACCGCCTACGAGCAGTACTTC. Translated: CASSQGPTAYEQYF.

This clonotype appeared a few times. The chain is built from TRBV11-2 and TRBJ2-1; 7 positions match TRBD2. The V gene end was trimmed by 3 bases and the J gene end by 9 bases; junction bases not matched to a gene: 17. The V gene's germline CDR1 is SGHAT and CDR2 FQNNGV. CDR3 size: 17 residues. The CDR3 nucleotides are TGTGCCAGCAGCTTGAGGACGGGTGCGGTCCCGGGGGGTGAGCAGTTCTTC. It yields the protein CASSLRTGAVPGGEQFF.

The table lists this clonotype with a few counts. The chain has TRBV6-1 and TRBJ2-3; D is undetermined. The CDR3 is 15 residues long. CDR1 is MNHNS, CDR2 SASEGT, per germline. V shed 6 bases and J shed 4 bases, with 17 bases lying between them. CDR3 amino acids: CASRTEKEEADTQYF. The CDR3 region has the DNA TGTGCCAGCAGAACGGAAAAGGAAGAGGCAGATACGCAGTATTTT.

This clonotype was seen a handful of times. The rearrangement links TRBV2 to TRBJ2-3; TRBD1 agrees at 9 bases. CDR1 SNHLY and CDR2 FYNNEI come from the germline V gene. The CDR3 covers 13 residues. Unmatched junction bases numbered 1, after V lost 5 bases and J lost 4 bases. The CDR3 sequence is CASSRTGADTQYF. CDR3 coding DNA: TGTGCCAGCAGTCGGACAGGGGCAGATACGCAGTATTTT.

The sample holds many counts of this clonotype. The chain links TRBV11-1 to TRBJ1-1, with TRBD1 as a possible D gene (5 bases). This CDR3 has 15 amino acids. V was trimmed by 5 bases and J by 1 base, leaving 14 bases between them. Germline values: CDR1 SGHAT, CDR2 FQDESV (reference sequence). The CDR3 reads CASSPRGRRNTEAFF. The CDR3 nucleotides are TGTGCCAGCAGCCCCCGGGGACGGAGGAACACTGAAGCTTTCTTT.

Turning to this clonotype: A much more abundant neighbour one base away suggests this may be a read error. The chain is built from TRBV3-1 and TRBJ1-5; tentative D call: TRBD1 (5 bases). The germline V gene has CDR1 LGHDT and CDR2 YNNKEL (reference sequence). V gave up 1 base and J gave up 7 bases, with 8 bases separating them. The CDR3 sequence is 13 residues long. The CDR3 DNA follows: TGTGCCAGCAGCCAAGCTGGGGGGCAGCCCCAGCATTTT. Encoded protein: CASSQAGGQPQHF.